The 27 T cell receptor beta chains reported below all come from one sample, sequenced in a study of regulatory T cells in long-lasting Graves disease. Time point here: newly diagnosed GD, antithyroid drugs for less than 3 months. The TCR library used RNA extracted from PBMCs. Building the TCR beta libraries relied on iRepertoire HTBI primers, and CDR3 regions underwent Arm-PCR. TCRdb used MiXCR to reprocess the multiplex PCR reads, holding one entry per CDR3 protein. The sample includes about 500,000 distinct CDR3 sequences, about a sixth seen only once; the top ten take 12%. These data are also associated with another study on T cells in Graves' hyperthyroidism and ophthalmopathy.

Specimen: peripheral blood mononuclear cells (PBMCs), collected at new diagnosis, from a patient treated with antithyroid drugs. The receptor set was obtained from a man in his forties with Graves disease.

This clonotype was picked up a small number of times. The V gene is TRBV29-1, the J gene TRBJ2-7; 11 nucleotides align to TRBD2. The CDR3 length is 13 residues. CDR1 and CDR2 from the germline V gene are SQVTM and ANQGSEA. The junction had 3 bases not matched to a gene; V was cut back by 5 bases and J by 3 bases. CDR3 residues: CSVQTSGSYEQYF. CDR3 bases: TGCAGCGTTCAAACTAGCGGGAGCTACGAGCAGTACTTC.

This clonotype was recorded only once. This may stem from a read error, because a much larger clone lies one nucleotide away. The chain joins TRBV5-5 to TRBJ2-1; TRBD2 matches 8 bases. CDR3 length: 15 residues. The junction had 17 bases not matched to a gene; V was cut back by 5 bases and J by 13 bases. Germline CDR1 reads SGHKS; CDR2 reads YYEKEE (reference sequence). The CDR3 loop reads CASSSGTRGSETQFF. CDR3 in DNA: TGTGCCAGCAGTTCCGGGACTAGGGGGTCAGAGACCCAGTTCTTC.

At least ten counts were recorded for this clonotype. The chain is built from TRBV6-2 or TRBV6-3 and TRBJ2-5; 9 bases agree with TRBD2. With V trimmed by 8 bases and J by 5 bases, 24 bases remained unmatched. There are 19 residues in the CDR3. From germline, CDR1 is MNHEY and CDR2 SVGEGT. CDR3 DNA: TGTGCCAGCGCGGGATCTCGGTCGCCGTTCGGGACTAGCCGGGAGACCCAGTACTTC. Its protein product is CASAGSRSPFGTSRETQYF.

In this sample, this clonotype turned up many times. V is TRBV28 and J is TRBJ1-2; the D gene is possibly TRBD1 (6 bases). From germline, CDR1 is MDHEN and CDR2 SYDVKM. The CDR3 spans 14 residues. The V gene lost 5 bases and the J gene lost 3 bases, with 13 bases spanning the gap. In DNA, the CDR3 is TGTGCCAGCAGTCAAGGGGGGGGCTACTATGGCTACACCTTC. As protein: CASSQGGGYYGYTF.

In its sample, this clonotype was seen a few times. This chain joins TRBV20-1 and TRBJ2-3; tentatively, D is TRBD1 or TRBD2 (6 bases each). The CDR3 is 15 amino acids. The V end was cut by 1 base, the J end by 2 bases, with 13 bases between. Germline V gene lookup returns CDR1 DFQATT and CDR2 SNEGSKA (reference sequence). The CDR3 sequence: CSARARDIVTDTQYF. Written as DNA, the CDR3 is TGCAGTGCTAGAGCGCGGGACATCGTCACAGATACGCAGTATTTT.

This clonotype has at least ten counts. The V call is TRBV29-1, the J call TRBJ2-7; D is unclear. Germline values: CDR1 SQVTM, CDR2 ANQGSEA. The V and J ends lost 0 bases and 4 bases respectively, with 7 bases between them. CDR3 length: 12 residues. CDR3 in DNA: TGCAGCGTTGAAGAGGCGGCTTACGAGCAGTACTTC. It codes for CSVEEAAYEQYF.

This clonotype was counted only a few times. This chain connects TRBV6-2 or TRBV6-3 to TRBJ2-5; possible D gene TRBD2, 6 bases. The V gene's germline CDR1 is MNHEY and CDR2 SVGEGT. V lost 0 bases, J lost 2 bases, and 10 bases lay in between. The CDR3 has 15 amino acids. CDR3 nucleotides: TGTGCCAGCAGTTACTCGGGGGGTTCTCAAGAGACCCAGTACTTC. This sequence encodes CASSYSGGSQETQYF.

The chain links TRBV19 to TRBJ1-2; D is unresolved. Germline lookup yields CDR1 LNHDA and CDR2 SQIVND (reference sequence). V lost 6 bases, J lost 2 bases, and 10 bases lay in between. The CDR3 covers 13 residues. The CDR3 DNA follows: TGTGCCAGTAGCCACGGACGGAACTATGGCTACACCTTC. This gives the protein CASSHGRNYGYTF.

Of note for this clonotype: The junction and the germline gene differ at one end; a read error may be behind it. The V call is TRBV6-2 or TRBV6-3, the J call TRBJ2-2, with TRBD1 matching 8 bases. The CDR3 loop spans 16 amino acids. CDR1 and CDR2 (germline): MNHEY, SVGEGT. CDR3 DNA: TGCGCCAGCAGTGAGTCGGGGACAGGGAACACCGGGGAGCTGTTTTTT. Translated, it gives CASSESGTGNTGELFF.

This clonotype has ten or more counts. This chain's CDR3 is CASVSQTRTRRTEAFF. In DNA, the CDR3 is TGTGCCAGCGTCTCGCAAACGCGGACAAGGAGGACTGAAGCTTTCTTT. The chain uses TRBV28 and TRBJ1-1; TRBD1 might be the D (5 bases). CDR3 length: 16 amino acids. The germline CDR1 and CDR2 sequences are MDHEN and SYDVKM. V dropped 8 bases and J dropped 5 bases, with 24 bases sitting between them.

This clonotype was counted many times. This chain joins TRBV20-1 and TRBJ2-3; D is uncertain. With 4 bases removed from V and 6 bases from J, the gap between germline ends came to 11 bases. CDR1 DFQATT and CDR2 SNEGSKA come from the germline V gene (reference sequence). The CDR3 is 12 amino acids. CDR3 DNA: TGCAGTGCTAACGCTGCGCCGGATACGCAGTATTTT. Encoded protein: CSANAAPDTQYF.

This clonotype has a count of ten or more. The chain joins TRBV2 to TRBJ2-5; either TRBD1 or TRBD2 may supply D (6 bases each). The CDR3 totals 14 residues. Germline V gene sequence: CDR1 SNHLY, CDR2 FYNNEI. Trimming cost V 3 bases and J 2 bases, with 10 bases left between them. CDR3 bases: TGTGCCAGCAGTGAGGGGGCGGGACAAGAGACCCAGTACTTC. Its protein product is CASSEGAGQETQYF.

The CDR3 region has the DNA TGTGCCACCAGTGATCCCCGCCCAGGGACTCAAGAGACCCAGTACTTC. This encodes CATSDPRPGTQETQYF. The genes are TRBV24-1 and TRBJ2-5; tentative D call: TRBD2 (6 bases). CDR1 is KGHDR and CDR2 is SFDVKD in the germline V gene. This CDR3 comprises 16 residues. The ends were cut back, 3 bases at V and 2 bases at J, with 15 bases in the middle.

This clonotype was counted many times. The chain carries TRBV11-2 and TRBJ2-1, with TRBD2 matching over 7 bases. Germline assignment: CDR1 SGHAT and CDR2 FQNNGV. The V gene end was trimmed by 3 bases and the J gene end by 6 bases; junction bases not matched to a gene: 8. This CDR3 region has 15 residues. In DNA form, the CDR3 reads TGTGCCAGCAGCTTTCTAGCGGACGCATTCAATGAGCAGTTCTTC. The encoded protein is CASSFLADAFNEQFF.

This clonotype has only a few counts. The chain combines TRBV19 with TRBJ2-3; D perhaps matches TRBD1 (6 bases). Deletions cut 5 bases from V and 3 bases from J, with 12 bases between. This CDR3 comprises 14 residues. Germline CDR1 reads LNHDA; CDR2 reads SQIVND (reference sequence). The CDR3 spells CASSPTGWTDTQYF. CDR3 bases: TGTGCCAGTAGTCCCACAGGGTGGACAGATACGCAGTATTTT.

This clonotype appeared many times. The rearrangement joins TRBV28 to TRBJ2-7; D is unresolved. CDR3 length: 17 amino acids. The V and J ends lost 6 bases and 3 bases respectively, with 24 bases between them. Germline CDR1 MDHEN, CDR2 SYDVKM. The DNA for the CDR3 is TGTGCCAGCAGCCACGATCGAGATCCAGTGGCAGGCTACGAGCAGTACTTC. This sequence encodes CASSHDRDPVAGYEQYF.

This clonotype was seen many times. This chain joins TRBV18 and TRBJ2-2, with unresolved D. The CDR3 sequence is 15 residues long. Germline assignment: CDR1 KGHSH and CDR2 LQKENI. Trimming removed 0 bases at V and 5 bases at J, with 10 bases between. The CDR3 coding sequence is TGTGCCAGCTCACCACCGAGTCAAGGGACCGGGGAGCTGTTTTTT. Residues: CASSPPSQGTGELFF.

Turning to this clonotype: Just one base apart from a much larger clone, this may be a read error. The chain employs TRBV27 and TRBJ2-3, with 7 bases identical to TRBD1. The J call may be faulty, since TRBJ1-5 better matches the DNA end. Germline V CDR1 and CDR2: MNHEY, SMNVEV (reference sequence). The CDR3 length is 15 residues. CDR3 sequence reads: CASSPQGQNTDTQHF. The CDR3 DNA is TGTGCCAGCTCACCACAGGGACAGAACACAGATACGCAGCATTTT.

This clonotype has only a few counts. This chain links TRBV2 with TRBJ2-5; D uncertain. Germline CDR1 reads SNHLY; CDR2 reads FYNNEI. The CDR3 loop spans 12 amino acids. V lost 0 bases, J lost 10 bases, and 9 bases lay in between. This CDR3 is CASSEAGSSQYF. CDR3 in DNA: TGTGCCAGCAGTGAAGCCGGGTCCAGCCAGTACTTC.

This clonotype appeared once. The V gene is TRBV19, the J gene TRBJ2-5, with D perhaps matching TRBD2 (6 bases). This CDR3 has 16 residues. Germline V gene lookup returns CDR1 LNHDA and CDR2 SQIVND (reference sequence). Trimming shortened V by 6 bases and J by 3 bases, and 20 bases separated the two germline ends. CDR3 in amino acids: CASRKGGGAAEETQYF. CDR3 sequence (DNA): TGTGCCAGTAGGAAAGGAGGAGGGGCTGCGGAAGAGACCCAGTACTTC.

This clonotype was seen many times. The rearrangement joins TRBV11-1 to TRBJ2-7; 12 nucleotides line up with TRBD1. Germline CDR1 is SGHAT and CDR2 is FQDESV (reference sequence). The CDR3 runs to 13 residues. J was trimmed by 5 bases and V by 5 bases; bases with no gene match: 1. This chain's CDR3 is CASSRDRGHEQYF. The CDR3 DNA follows: TGTGCCAGCAGCCGGGACAGGGGGCACGAGCAGTACTTC.

The chain recombines TRBV7-3 with TRBJ1-2, with a tentative D call TRBD1 (5 bases). Trimming removed 2 bases at V and 3 bases at J, with 16 bases between. The CDR3 extends over 16 amino acids. Germline lookup yields CDR1 SGHTA and CDR2 FQGTGA. CDR3 amino acids: CASSLWGRAMDYGYTF. CDR3 DNA sequence: TGTGCCAGCAGCTTATGGGGCAGGGCCATGGACTATGGCTACACCTTC.

V and J are TRBV12-3 or TRBV12-4 and TRBJ2-7; TRBD2 matches 7 bases. V lost 7 bases, J lost 0 bases, and 6 bases stayed unmatched. The CDR3 sequence is 14 residues long. The CDR3 is CASTWGGGSYEQYF. The CDR3 coding sequence is TGTGCCAGCACCTGGGGCGGGGGCTCCTACGAGCAGTACTTC.

This clonotype showed up just a few times. V is TRBV12-5 and J is TRBJ2-3, with 8 bases fitting TRBD1. The V segment lost 5 bases and the J segment 4 bases; nucleotides outside the gene matches: 14. This CDR3 is 17 amino acids long. The germline gives CDR1 LGHNT, CDR2 FRNRAP. CDR3 nucleotides: TGTGCTAGTGGTCTAACCCTCCGGGACAGGCATCCAGATACGCAGTATTTT. Amino acid sequence: CASGLTLRDRHPDTQYF.

The V gene is TRBV7-8, the J gene TRBJ2-7, with D perhaps assigned TRBD1 or TRBD2 (5 bases each). Trimming took 2 bases from V and 6 from J, leaving 17 bases between them. Germline V gene lookup returns CDR1 SGHVS and CDR2 FQNEAQ. The CDR3 covers 15 residues. In DNA form, the CDR3 reads TGTGCCAGCAGCTTATCTGGGACCTCCGCCGGCGAGCAGTACTTC. It is translated as CASSLSGTSAGEQYF.

This clonotype showed up many times. The chain uses TRBV6-9 and TRBJ2-7, with D uncertain. Per the germline V gene, CDR1 is MNHGY and CDR2 is SVAAGI. CDR3 length: 15 residues. V was pared by 3 bases and J by 0 bases, with 12 bases between. CDR3: CASSYSQVASYEQYF. CDR3 nucleotide sequence: TGTGCCAGCAGTTACTCTCAGGTTGCCTCCTACGAGCAGTACTTC.

This clonotype showed up just a few times. The V and J genes are TRBV7-9 and TRBJ2-3; 8 positions agree with TRBD1. Unmatched junction bases numbered 3, after V lost 5 bases and J lost 2 bases. This CDR3 spans 14 amino acids. CDR1 is SEHNR, CDR2 FQNEAQ, per germline (reference sequence). The CDR3 protein is CASSHQGATDTQYF. In DNA, the CDR3 is TGTGCCAGCAGCCACCAGGGGGCCACAGATACGCAGTATTTT.